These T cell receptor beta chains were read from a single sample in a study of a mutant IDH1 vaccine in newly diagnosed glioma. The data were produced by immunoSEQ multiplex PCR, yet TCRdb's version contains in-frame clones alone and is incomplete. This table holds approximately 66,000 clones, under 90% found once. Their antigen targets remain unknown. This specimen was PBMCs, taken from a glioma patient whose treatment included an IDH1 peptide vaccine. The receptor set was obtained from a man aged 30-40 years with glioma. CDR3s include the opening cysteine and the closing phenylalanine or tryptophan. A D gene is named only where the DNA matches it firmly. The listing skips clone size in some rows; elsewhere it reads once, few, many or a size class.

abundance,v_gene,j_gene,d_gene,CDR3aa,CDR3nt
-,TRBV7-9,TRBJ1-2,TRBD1,CASSKDRVYGYTF,TGTGCCAGCAGCAAGGACAGGGTTTATGGCTACACCTTC
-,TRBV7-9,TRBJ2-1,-,CASSPPAGDEQFF,TGTGCCAGCAGCCCCCCAGCGGGTGATGAGCAGTTCTTC
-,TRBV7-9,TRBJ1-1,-,CASSHPGVLLNTEAFF,TGTGCCAGCAGCCACCCAGGGGTTCTGCTGAACACTGAAGCTTTCTTT
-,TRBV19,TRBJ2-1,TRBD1,CASSIGAWGTGPNEQFF,TGTGCCAGTAGTATTGGGGCTTGGGGGACAGGGCCCAATGAGCAGTTCTTC
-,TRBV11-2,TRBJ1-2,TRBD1,CASSPPWVTGGKNYGYTF,TGTGCCAGCAGCCCCCCATGGGTGACAGGGGGTAAAAACTATGGCTACACCTTC
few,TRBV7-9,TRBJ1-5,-,CASSTAGADSNQPQHF,TGTGCCAGCAGCACCGCAGGAGCGGATAGCAATCAGCCCCAGCATTTT
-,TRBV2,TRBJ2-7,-,CASRGGRGKYEQYF,TGTGCCAGCAGGGGGGGCAGGGGGAAGTACGAGCAGTACTTC
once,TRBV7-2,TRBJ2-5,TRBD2,CASSFQSGGETQYF,TGTGCCAGCAGCTTTCAGTCGGGGGGGGAGACCCAGTACTTC
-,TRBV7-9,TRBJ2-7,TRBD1,CASSSTGGGYEQYF,TGTGCCAGCAGCTCGACAGGGGGGGGCTACGAGCAGTACTTC
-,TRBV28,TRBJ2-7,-,CASSPRRVAYQQYF,TGTGCCAGCAGTCCAAGACGCGTGGCGTATCAGCAGTACTTC
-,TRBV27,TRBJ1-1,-,CASSLGGTLRNTEAFF,TGTGCCAGCAGCTTGGGGGGGACACTCAGGAACACTGAAGCTTTCTTT
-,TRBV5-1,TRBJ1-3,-,CASSLDYIRAKRNTIYF,TGCGCCAGCAGCTTGGACTATATAAGGGCAAAACGGAACACCATATATTTT
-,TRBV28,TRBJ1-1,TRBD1,CASRGGSRGPNTEAFF,TGTGCCAGCAGAGGGGGCAGCAGAGGCCCGAACACTGAAGCTTTCTTT
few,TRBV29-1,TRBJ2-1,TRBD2,CSVRRLAGVRGDYNEQFF,TGCAGCGTTCGACGCTTAGCGGGGGTCCGAGGCGACTACAATGAGCAGTTCTTC
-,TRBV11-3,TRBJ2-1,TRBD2,CASSLETSGGNEQFF,TGTGCCAGCAGCTTAGAGACTAGCGGGGGCAATGAGCAGTTCTTC
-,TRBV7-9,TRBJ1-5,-,CASTTAGADQPQHF,TGTGCCAGCACGACCGCAGGGGCGGATCAGCCCCAGCATTTT
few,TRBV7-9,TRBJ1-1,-,CASSLVIQGFAEAFF,TGTGCCAGCAGCTTAGTTATCCAGGGGTTCGCTGAAGCTTTCTTT
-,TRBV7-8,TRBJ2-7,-,CASSFNRVPEQYF,TGTGCCAGCAGCTTTAACAGGGTCCCCGAGCAGTACTTC
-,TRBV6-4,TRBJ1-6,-,CASSESVGSPLHF,TGTGCCAGCAGTGAATCGGTCGGTTCACCCCTCCACTTT
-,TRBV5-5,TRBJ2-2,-,CASSLIPVGELFF,TGTGCCAGCAGCTTGATCCCGGTGGGGGAGCTGTTTTTT
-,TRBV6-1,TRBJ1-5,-,CASSVRRNNQPQHF,TGTGCCAGCAGTGTTAGACGGAACAATCAGCCCCAGCATTTT
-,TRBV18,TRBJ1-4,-,CASSPDPGKLFF,TGTGCCAGCTCACCAGACCCGGGGAAACTGTTTTTT
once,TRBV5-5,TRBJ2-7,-,CASSGLYEQYF,TGTGCCAGCAGCGGACTTTACGAGCAGTACTTC
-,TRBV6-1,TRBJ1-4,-,CASSEVFGFGEKLFF,TGTGCCAGCAGTGAGGTGTTTGGGTTTGGAGAAAAACTGTTTTTT
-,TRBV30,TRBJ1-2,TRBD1,CAWSRPGQNDYGYTF,TGTGCCTGGAGTCGTCCGGGACAGAATGACTATGGCTACACCTTC
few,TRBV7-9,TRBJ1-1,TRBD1,CASSRAGGRRNTEAFF,TGTGCCAGCAGCCGTGCAGGGGGCCGGAGGAACACTGAAGCTTTCTTT
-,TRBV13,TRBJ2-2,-,CASSLAGFYGGELFF,TGTGCCAGCAGCTTAGCAGGGTTCTACGGCGGGGAGCTGTTTTTT
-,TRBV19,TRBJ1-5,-,CATRSGQTQPQHF,TGTGCCACAAGATCAGGACAGACTCAGCCCCAGCATTTT
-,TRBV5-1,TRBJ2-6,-,CASSLEGSSGANVLTF,TGCGCCAGCAGCTTGGAGGGAAGCTCTGGGGCCAACGTCCTGACTTTC